This TCR beta chain was retrieved from a study of cytomegalovirus exposure and HLA in healthy donors. Whole-study results and caveats: Among the sequence variants, a highly shared cluster was likely an artifact of sequencing. Investigators reported 164 TCR beta chains as tied to cytomegalovirus. TCR beta chain V- and J-gene trimming was linked, in a later analysis, to a missense variant in DCLRE1C.

Details on this clone: What it binds is unknown.

The PCR made use of 60 Vbeta and 13 Jbeta primers. The data were produced by immunoSEQ multiplex PCR, yet TCRdb's version contains in-frame clones alone and is incomplete. Found here are some 130,000 clones, 70% to 85% of them singletons; the top ten hold around 3%. Healthy bone marrow donors made up the donor group. Germline assignment: CDR1 GTSNPN and CDR2 SVGIG (reference sequence). The ends were cut back, 2 bases at V and 4 bases at J, with 16 bases in the middle. This CDR3 spans 15 amino acids. The genes are TRBV30 and TRBJ2-3; D is possibly TRBD1 (5 bases). The sequence derives from a boy aged 2 to 9 in good health and CMV-seronegative. Specimen: PBMCs. CDR3 DNA sequence: TGTGCCTGGAGTTATGGGGCGCTAAGATCAGATACGCAGTATTTT. The encoded protein is CAWSYGALRSDTQYF.